What follows are 14 T cell receptor beta chains derived from one specimen sequenced in a study of shared clonotypes between healthy human individuals. The protocol was immunoSEQ multiplex PCR, while the TCRdb copy is restricted to in-frame clones and leaves out a portion. The sample lists approximately 590,000 clones; about 95% were seen once. CD8 cells classed as naive were CD45RO-negative and positively selected for CCR7, excluding terminally differentiated effector memory CD45RA+ cells. The specimen was naive CD8+ T cells sorted from blood. Source of these receptors: a woman aged 25 to 45 in good health.

This clone was detected only once. V and J are TRBV7-6 and TRBJ1-2; the D gene is possibly TRBD1 (5 bases). Germline loops: CDR1 SGHVS, CDR2 FNYEAQ. The V end lost 3 bases, the J end lost 5 bases, and 13 bases lay between the germline ends. This CDR3 has 14 amino acids. This CDR3 reads CASSLGGPGYGYTF. The CDR3 DNA is TGTGCCAGCAGCTTGGGGGGTCCGGGGTATGGCTACACCTTC.

The chain links TRBV28 to TRBJ1-1; D remains ambiguous. The germline CDR1 and CDR2 sequences are MDHEN and SYDVKM. The CDR3 has 17 residues. V gave up 2 bases and J gave up 3 bases, with 19 bases separating them. The CDR3 nucleotides are TGTGCCAGCAGTTTAACGCCAGCCCACGACGGGCACACTGAAGCTTTCTTT. It encodes CASSLTPAHDGHTEAFF.

The chain carries TRBV29-1 and TRBJ2-5, with D unclear. The DNA end is a closer match to TRBJ2-7, so the J assignment may be wrong. CDR1 and CDR2 (germline): SQVTM, ANQGSEA. CDR3 size: 12 residues. The CDR3 nucleotides read TGCAGCGTTGAAGTGGAGTCCTACGAGCAGTACTTC. Amino acid sequence: CSVEVESYEQYF.

V and J are TRBV28 and TRBJ1-1; D may be TRBD1 (6 bases). Germline V lookup: CDR1 MDHEN, CDR2 SYDVKM. The V end lost 6 bases, the J end lost 0 bases, and 17 bases lay between the germline ends. CDR3 length: 16 amino acids. The CDR3 DNA reads TGTGCCAGCAGGTTTACCGTCAGGGGCATGAACACTGAAGCTTTCTTT. It is translated as CASRFTVRGMNTEAFF.

The rearrangement uses TRBV4-2 and TRBJ2-7; the D gene is possibly TRBD1 (6 bases). The CDR3 is made up of 15 amino acids. Germline V CDR1 and CDR2: LGHNA, YNFKEQ. Trimming pared 1 base from V and 4 bases from J, leaving 14 bases between. The CDR3 reads CASSQGLQGNYEQYF. CDR3 sequence (DNA): TGTGCCAGCAGCCAAGGGCTGCAGGGGAATTACGAGCAGTACTTC.

The CDR3 DNA is TGTGCCAGCAGTTTATCCACAGTCCCCGGGCGCGATGAGCAGTTCTTC. It translates to CASSLSTVPGRDEQFF. V and J are TRBV27 and TRBJ2-1; D gene uncertain. V lost 0 bases and J 8 bases, leaving 17 bases between the germline ends. The CDR3 spans 16 residues. In germline, CDR1 is MNHEY, CDR2 SMNVEV (reference sequence).

The chain uses TRBV6-6 and TRBJ2-7; D may be TRBD1 or TRBD2 (5 bases each). CDR1 is MNHNY, CDR2 SVGAGI, per germline (reference sequence). This CDR3 has 15 amino acids. Trimming shortened V by 3 bases and J by 5 bases, and 17 bases separated the two germline ends. The CDR3 loop is CASSYSPPGPHEQYF. CDR3 nucleotide sequence: TGTGCCAGCAGTTATTCACCCCCGGGACCTCACGAGCAGTACTTC.

This clone was seen more than once but under ten times. The rearrangement joins TRBV28 to TRBJ1-2; a possible D gene is TRBD1 (5 bases). CDR1 is MDHEN and CDR2 is SYDVKM in the germline V gene. The CDR3 sequence is 13 residues long. V lost 7 bases and J lost 5, with 14 bases in between. CDR3 protein: CASIGTSSYGYTF. The CDR3 DNA is TGTGCCAGCATAGGGACCTCGTCGTATGGCTACACCTTC.

V is TRBV28 and J is TRBJ2-3; 8 bases agree with TRBD2. V shed 5 bases and J 4 bases; nucleotides not matched to a gene: 2. CDR1 and CDR2 from the germline V gene are MDHEN and SYDVKM. The CDR3 is 13 amino acids. CDR3 in amino acids: CASSVGLADTQYF. The CDR3 coding sequence is TGTGCCAGCAGTGTGGGACTAGCAGATACGCAGTATTTT. Variable domain in full (rest from reference TRBV28 and TRBJ2-3): DVKVTQSSRYLVKRTGEKVFLECVQDMDHENMFWYRQDPGLGLRLIYFSYDVKMKEKGDIPEGYSVSREKKERFSLILESASTNQTSMYLCASSVGLADTQYFGPGTRLTVL.

This clone was seen a single time. This specimen includes other DNA sequences encoding the same CDR3. The chain employs TRBV6-5 and TRBJ2-7, with 7 bases fitting TRBD2. CDR3 length: 14 amino acids. Germline lookup yields CDR1 MNHEY and CDR2 SVGAGI. The V segment lost 3 bases and the J segment 0 bases; nucleotides outside the gene matches: 2. The CDR3: CASSYSGGSYEQYF. The CDR3 DNA sequence: TGTGCCAGCAGTTATTCGGGGGGCTCCTACGAGCAGTACTTC.

V and J are TRBV25-1 and TRBJ2-5, with D unresolved. V was cut by 3 bases and J by 4 bases, with 9 bases left in between. Germline V gene lookup returns CDR1 MGHDK and CDR2 SYGVNS. The CDR3 spans 13 residues. The CDR3 is CASSEGIGETQYF. DNA for the CDR3: TGTGCCAGCAGTGAGGGGATTGGAGAGACCCAGTACTTC.

The chain links TRBV14 to TRBJ2-1; 10 nucleotides line up with TRBD2. The germline V gene has CDR1 SGHDN and CDR2 FVKESK. The V and J ends lost 3 bases and 4 bases, in that order; junction bases with no gene match: 3. The CDR3 has 15 amino acids. The CDR3 loop is CASSHLAGVYNEQFF. The CDR3 DNA is TGTGCCAGCAGCCATCTAGCGGGAGTTTACAATGAGCAGTTCTTC.

The chain is built from TRBV5-1 and TRBJ2-7; D is unclear. Germline assignment: CDR1 SGHRS and CDR2 YFSETQ. V was trimmed by 2 bases and J by 2 bases, leaving 2 bases between them. The CDR3 spans 11 residues. The CDR3: CASSFTYEQYF. CDR3 nucleotide sequence: TGCGCCAGCAGCTTCACCTACGAGCAGTACTTC.

V is TRBV19 and J is TRBJ1-1; D gene uncertain. Trimming shortened V by 5 bases and J by 1 base, and 14 bases separated the two germline ends. Germline-derived CDR1 and CDR2 are LNHDA and SQIVND (reference sequence). The CDR3 spans 15 residues. The CDR3 DNA is TGTGCCAGTAGTGAATTGGCCGACGGGAACACTGAAGCTTTCTTT. Residues: CASSELADGNTEAFF.